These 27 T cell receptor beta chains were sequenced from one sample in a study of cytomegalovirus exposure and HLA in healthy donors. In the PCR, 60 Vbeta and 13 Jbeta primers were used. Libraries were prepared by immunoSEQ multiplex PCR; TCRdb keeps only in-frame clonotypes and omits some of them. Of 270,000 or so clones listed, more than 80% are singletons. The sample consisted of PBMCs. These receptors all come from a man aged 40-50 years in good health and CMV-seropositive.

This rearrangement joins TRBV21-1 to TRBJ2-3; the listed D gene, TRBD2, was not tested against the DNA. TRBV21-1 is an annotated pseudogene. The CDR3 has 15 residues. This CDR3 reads CASSKATSVRDTQYF. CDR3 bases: TGTGCCAGCAGCAAAGCCACTAGCGTACGAGATACGCAGTATTTT.

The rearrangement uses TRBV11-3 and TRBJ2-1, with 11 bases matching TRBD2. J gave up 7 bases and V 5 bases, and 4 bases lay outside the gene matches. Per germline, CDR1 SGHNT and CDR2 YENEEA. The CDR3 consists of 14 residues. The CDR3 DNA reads TGTGCCAGCAGCCTCACTAGCGGGAGTAATGAGCAGTTCTTC. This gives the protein CASSLTSGSNEQFF.

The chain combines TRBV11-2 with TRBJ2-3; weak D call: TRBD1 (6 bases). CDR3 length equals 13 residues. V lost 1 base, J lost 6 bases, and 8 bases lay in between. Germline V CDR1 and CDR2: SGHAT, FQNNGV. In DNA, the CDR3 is TGTGCCAGCAGCTTAGGGACAGTCGATACGCAGTATTTT. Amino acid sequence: CASSLGTVDTQYF.

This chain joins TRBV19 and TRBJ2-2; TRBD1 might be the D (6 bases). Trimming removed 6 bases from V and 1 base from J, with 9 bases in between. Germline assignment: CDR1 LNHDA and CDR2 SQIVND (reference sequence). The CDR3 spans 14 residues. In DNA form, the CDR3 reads TGTGCCAGTAGAGGACAGCAGAACACCGGGGAGCTGTTTTTT. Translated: CASRGQQNTGELFF.

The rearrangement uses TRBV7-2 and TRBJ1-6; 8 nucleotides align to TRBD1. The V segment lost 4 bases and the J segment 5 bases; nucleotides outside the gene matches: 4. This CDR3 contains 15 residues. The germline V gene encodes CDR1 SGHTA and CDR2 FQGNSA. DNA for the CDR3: TGTGCCAGCAGCTCCTGGACAGGGCATAATTCACCCCTCCACTTT. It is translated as CASSSWTGHNSPLHF.

The CDR3 region has the DNA TGTGCCAGCAGGCTGACAGGTGAAACTAATGAAAAACTGTTTTTT. Protein product: CASRLTGETNEKLFF. The chain employs TRBV6-5 and TRBJ1-4; D perhaps matches TRBD1 (6 bases). Trimming took 6 bases from V and 1 from J, leaving 12 bases between them. The germline V gene has CDR1 MNHEY and CDR2 SVGAGI. The CDR3 has 15 amino acids.

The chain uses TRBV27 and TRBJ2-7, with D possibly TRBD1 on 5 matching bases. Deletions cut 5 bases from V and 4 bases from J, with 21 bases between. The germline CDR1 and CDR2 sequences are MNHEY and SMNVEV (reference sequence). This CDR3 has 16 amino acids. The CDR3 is CASSPKWRNQGYEQYF. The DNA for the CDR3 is TGTGCCAGCAGTCCCAAGTGGAGAAACCAGGGATACGAGCAGTACTTC.

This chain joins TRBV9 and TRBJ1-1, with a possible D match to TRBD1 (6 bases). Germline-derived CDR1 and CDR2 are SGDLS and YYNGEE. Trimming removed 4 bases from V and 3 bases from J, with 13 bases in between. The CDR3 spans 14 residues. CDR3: CASSFLQGHTEAFF. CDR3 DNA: TGTGCCAGCAGCTTCCTACAGGGTCACACTGAAGCTTTCTTT.

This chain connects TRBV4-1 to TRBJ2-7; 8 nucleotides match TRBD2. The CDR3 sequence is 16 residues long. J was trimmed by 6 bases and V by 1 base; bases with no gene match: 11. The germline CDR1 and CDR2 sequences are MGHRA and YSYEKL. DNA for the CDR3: TGCGCCAGCAGCCAAGGCCCTGGAGCGGGAGTTGGCGAGCAGTACTTC. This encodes CASSQGPGAGVGEQYF.

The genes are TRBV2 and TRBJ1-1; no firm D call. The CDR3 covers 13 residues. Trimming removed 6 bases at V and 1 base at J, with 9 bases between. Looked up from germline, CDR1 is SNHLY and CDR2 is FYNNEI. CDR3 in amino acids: CASSQLENTEAFF. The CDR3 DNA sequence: TGTGCCAGCAGCCAGCTAGAGAACACTGAAGCTTTCTTT.

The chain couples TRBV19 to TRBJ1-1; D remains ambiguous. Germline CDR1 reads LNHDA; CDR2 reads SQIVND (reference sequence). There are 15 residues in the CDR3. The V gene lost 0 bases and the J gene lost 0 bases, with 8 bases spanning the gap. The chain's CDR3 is CASSIDHSLNTEAFF. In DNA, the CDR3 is TGTGCCAGTAGTATAGATCACAGTCTGAACACTGAAGCTTTCTTT.

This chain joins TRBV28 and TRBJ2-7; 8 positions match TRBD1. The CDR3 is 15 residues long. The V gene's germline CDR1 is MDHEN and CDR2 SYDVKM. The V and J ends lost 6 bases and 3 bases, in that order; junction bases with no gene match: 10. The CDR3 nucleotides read TGTGCCAGCAGGTCCGACAGGGGCGCGGTCTACGAGCAGTACTTC. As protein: CASRSDRGAVYEQYF.

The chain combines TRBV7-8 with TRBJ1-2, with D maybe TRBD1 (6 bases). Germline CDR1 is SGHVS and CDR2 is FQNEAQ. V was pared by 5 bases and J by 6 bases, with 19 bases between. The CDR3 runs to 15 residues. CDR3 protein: CASSEDSLGVHGYTF. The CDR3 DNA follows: TGTGCCAGCAGCGAGGACAGTCTTGGGGTCCATGGCTACACCTTC. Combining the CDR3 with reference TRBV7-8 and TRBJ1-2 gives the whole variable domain GAGVSQSPRYKVAKRGQDVALRCDPISGHVSLFWYQQALGQGPEFLTYFQNEAQLDKSGLPSDRFFAERPEGSVSTLKIQRTQQEDSAVYLCASSEDSLGVHGYTFGSGTRLTVV.

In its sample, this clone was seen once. In DNA form, the CDR3 reads TGTGCCAGCAGTGAAGCGGTCGGGAGTTCACCCCTCCACTTT. This gives the protein CASSEAVGSSPLHF. The chain is built from TRBV6-1 and TRBJ1-6; D not resolved. Germline V gene sequence: CDR1 MNHNS, CDR2 SASEGT. Trimming removed 0 bases at V and 9 bases at J, with 9 bases between. The CDR3 is made up of 14 amino acids.

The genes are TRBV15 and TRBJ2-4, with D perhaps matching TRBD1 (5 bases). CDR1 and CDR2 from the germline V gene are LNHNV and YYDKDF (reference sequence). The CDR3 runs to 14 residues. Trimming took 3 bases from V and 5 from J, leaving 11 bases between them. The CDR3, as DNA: TGTGCCACCAGCAGCAGGGTGACCGAAAACATTCAGTACTTC. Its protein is CATSSRVTENIQYF.

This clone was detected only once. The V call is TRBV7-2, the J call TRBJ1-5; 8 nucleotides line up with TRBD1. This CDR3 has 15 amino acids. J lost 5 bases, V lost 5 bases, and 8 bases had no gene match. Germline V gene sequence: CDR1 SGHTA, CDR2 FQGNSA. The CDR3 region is CASSPAGTGDQPQHF. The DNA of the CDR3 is TGTGCCAGCAGCCCGGCCGGGACAGGAGATCAGCCCCAGCATTTT.

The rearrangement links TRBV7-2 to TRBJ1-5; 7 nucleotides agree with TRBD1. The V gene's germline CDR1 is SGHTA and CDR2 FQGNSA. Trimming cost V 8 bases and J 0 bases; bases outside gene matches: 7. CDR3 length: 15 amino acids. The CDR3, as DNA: TGTGCCAGCCGAGGGACAGATTATAGCAATCAGCCCCAGCATTTT. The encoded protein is CASRGTDYSNQPQHF.

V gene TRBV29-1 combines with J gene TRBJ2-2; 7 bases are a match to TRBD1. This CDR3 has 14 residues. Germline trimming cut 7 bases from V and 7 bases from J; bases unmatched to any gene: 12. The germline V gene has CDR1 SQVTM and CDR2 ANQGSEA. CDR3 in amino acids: CSAKQGIMDGELFF. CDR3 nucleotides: TGCAGCGCTAAACAGGGGATAATGGACGGGGAGCTGTTTTTT.

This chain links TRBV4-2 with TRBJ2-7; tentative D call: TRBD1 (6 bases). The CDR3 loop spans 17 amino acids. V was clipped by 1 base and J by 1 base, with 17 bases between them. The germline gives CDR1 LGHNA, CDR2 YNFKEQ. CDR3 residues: CASSQAVRTVLSYEQYF. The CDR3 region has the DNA TGTGCCAGCAGCCAAGCCGTCCGGACAGTTCTTTCCTACGAGCAGTACTTC.

The CDR3: CASRPGGRQPQHF. CDR3 DNA sequence: TGTGCCAGCAGGCCAGGGGGAAGGCAGCCCCAGCATTTT. V and J are TRBV2 and TRBJ1-5; TRBD1 matches 7 bases. The CDR3 totals 13 residues. The trim removed 6 bases at V and 7 bases at J, leaving 6 bases unmatched. CDR1 and CDR2 (germline): SNHLY, FYNNEI.

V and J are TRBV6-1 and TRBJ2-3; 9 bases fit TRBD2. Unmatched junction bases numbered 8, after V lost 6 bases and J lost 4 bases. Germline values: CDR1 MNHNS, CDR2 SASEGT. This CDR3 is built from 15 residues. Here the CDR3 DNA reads TGTGCCAGCAGAGGTAGCGGGAGAACTCCAGATACGCAGTATTTT. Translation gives CASRGSGRTPDTQYF.

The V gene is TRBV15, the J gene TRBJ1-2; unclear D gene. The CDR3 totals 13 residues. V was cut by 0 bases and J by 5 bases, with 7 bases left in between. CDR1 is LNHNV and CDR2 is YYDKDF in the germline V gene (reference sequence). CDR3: CATSRDGKYGYTF. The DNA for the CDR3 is TGTGCCACCAGCAGAGACGGTAAATATGGCTACACCTTC.

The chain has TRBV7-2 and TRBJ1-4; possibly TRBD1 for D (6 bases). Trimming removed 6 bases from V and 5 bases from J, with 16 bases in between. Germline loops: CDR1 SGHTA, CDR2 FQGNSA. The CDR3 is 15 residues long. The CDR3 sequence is CASRLAGGANEKLFF. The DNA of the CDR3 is TGTGCCAGCAGGCTGGCCGGGGGGGCGAATGAAAAACTGTTTTTT. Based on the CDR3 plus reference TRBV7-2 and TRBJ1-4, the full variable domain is GAGVSQSPSNKVTEKGKDVELRCDPISGHTALYWYRQSLGQGLEFLIYFQGNSAPDKSGLPSDRFSAERTGGSVSTLTIQRTQQEDSAVYLCASRLAGGANEKLFFGSGTQLSVL.

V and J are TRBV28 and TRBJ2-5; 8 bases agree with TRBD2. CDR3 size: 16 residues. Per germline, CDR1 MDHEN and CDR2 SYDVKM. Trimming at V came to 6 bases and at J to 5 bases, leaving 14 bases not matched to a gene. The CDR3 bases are TGTGCCAGCAGCATCAACAGCGGGAGTTTCCACGAGACCCAGTACTTC. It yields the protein CASSINSGSFHETQYF.

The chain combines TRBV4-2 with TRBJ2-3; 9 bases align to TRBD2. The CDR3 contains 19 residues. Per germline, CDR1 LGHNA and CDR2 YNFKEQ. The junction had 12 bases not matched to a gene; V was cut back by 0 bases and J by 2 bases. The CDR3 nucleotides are TGTGCCAGCAGCCAAGATCCGAAGGCTAGCGGGACCAACACAGATACGCAGTATTTT. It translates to CASSQDPKASGTNTDTQYF.

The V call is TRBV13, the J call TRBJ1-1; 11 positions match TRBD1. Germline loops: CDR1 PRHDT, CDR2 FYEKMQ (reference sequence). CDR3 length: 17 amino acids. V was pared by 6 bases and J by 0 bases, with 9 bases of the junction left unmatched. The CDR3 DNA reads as TGTGCCAGCAGATCACCGGGACAGGGGGAGGTGAACACTGAAGCTTTCTTT. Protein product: CASRSPGQGEVNTEAFF.

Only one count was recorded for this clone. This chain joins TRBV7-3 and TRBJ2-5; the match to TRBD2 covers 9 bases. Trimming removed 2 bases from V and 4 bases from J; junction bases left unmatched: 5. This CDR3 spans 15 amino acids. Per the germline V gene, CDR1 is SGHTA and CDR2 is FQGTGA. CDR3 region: CASSLAGGFGETQYF. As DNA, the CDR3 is TGTGCCAGCAGCTTAGCGGGAGGGTTTGGAGAGACCCAGTACTTC.